Below are 28 T cell receptor beta chains sequenced from a single sample in a study of T cells in Graves' hyperthyroidism and ophthalmopathy. RNA transcripts were the template for amplifying TCR beta CDR3 regions. Primed by the HTBI set, a first-round RT-PCR was run on the TCR CDR3. Via MiXCR, TCRdb re-called the multiplex PCR reads, giving one row per CDR3 protein. Here the sample spans hundreds of thousands of distinct CDR3 sequences, around 13% being singletons. The sequenced sample consisted of blood. These receptors were obtained from a woman aged 45-59 years with Graves' ophthalmopathy.

The J gene is TRBJ2-2, the V gene TRBV27; 8 nucleotides match TRBD1. The V and J ends lost 6 bases and 3 bases, in that order; junction bases with no gene match: 9. Per germline, CDR1 MNHEY and CDR2 SMNVEV (reference sequence). The length of the CDR3 is 16 residues. CDR3: CASSPGQGVYTGELFF. For the CDR3, the DNA is TGTGCCAGCAGCCCCGGACAGGGTGTTTACACCGGGGAGCTGTTTTTT.

This clonotype has at least ten counts. The chain uses TRBV24-1 and TRBJ2-1; 7 bases match TRBD2. Per the germline V gene, CDR1 is KGHDR and CDR2 is SFDVKD. The CDR3 runs to 15 residues. With V trimmed by 5 bases and J by 2 bases, 5 bases remained unmatched. CDR3 DNA sequence: TGTGCCACCAGTGGGGAGGGTGTGACCTACAATGAGCAGTTCTTC. Translated, it gives CATSGEGVTYNEQFF.

The table lists this clonotype with many counts. The chain couples TRBV7-2 to TRBJ2-1; 8 bases align to TRBD1. Germline V gene data show CDR1 as SGHTA and CDR2 as FQGNSA. The length of the CDR3 is 13 residues. Unmatched junction bases numbered 4, after V lost 2 bases and J lost 10 bases. Here the CDR3 reads CASSLNRGKEQFF. As DNA, the CDR3 is TGTGCCAGCAGCTTAAACAGGGGGAAGGAGCAGTTCTTC.

This clonotype was detected only once. One junction end does not reproduce the germline sequence, and a read error may be involved. The chain joins TRBV27 to TRBJ2-7; maybe TRBD1 (6 bases). Germline V gives CDR1 MNHEY, CDR2 SMNVEV (reference sequence). The CDR3 is made up of 14 amino acids. CDR3 DNA sequence: TGTGCCAGCGCACCGGGACATAACTCCTACGAGCAGTGCTTC. Its translation is CASAPGHNSYEQCF.

The V and J genes are TRBV9 and TRBJ2-3; 8 bases map to TRBD2. This CDR3 region has 14 residues. Germline CDR1 SGDLS, CDR2 YYNGEE. The V and J ends lost 4 bases and 2 bases, in that order; junction bases with no gene match: 3. Here the CDR3 reads CASSPSGLTDTQYF. CDR3 DNA sequence: TGTGCCAGCAGCCCTAGCGGGCTCACAGATACGCAGTATTTT.

This clonotype was recorded at least ten times. The chain uses TRBV20-1 and TRBJ2-7; D not resolved. The germline V and J ends were trimmed by 3 bases and 3 bases, with 6 bases remaining between them. Germline CDR1 DFQATT, CDR2 SNEGSKA (reference sequence). This CDR3 has 11 residues. In DNA, the CDR3 is TGCAGTGCTAGTGGCAACTACGAGCAGTACTTC. Translating it yields CSASGNYEQYF.

This clonotype was found many times. This chain links TRBV2 with TRBJ2-3, with 13 positions matching TRBD2. In germline, CDR1 is SNHLY, CDR2 FYNNEI. Unmatched junction bases numbered 10, after V lost 7 bases and J lost 0 bases. The CDR3 is 18 amino acids. The DNA for the CDR3 is TGTGCCAGCAAGGAGGGCGGGACTAGCGGGATGAGCACAGATACGCAGTATTTT. Its protein product is CASKEGGTSGMSTDTQYF.

The CDR3 protein is CASSPDRGHGTQYF. CDR3 sequence (DNA): TGCGCCAGCAGCCCCGACAGGGGGCATGGTACGCAGTATTTT. This chain connects TRBV4-3 to TRBJ2-3; TRBD1 matches 10 bases. V shed 4 bases and J 8 bases; nucleotides not matched to a gene: 6. Germline loops: CDR1 LGHNA, CDR2 YSLEER. The CDR3 is made up of 14 amino acids.

This clonotype was observed many times. The chain employs TRBV27 and TRBJ2-3, with TRBD2 identical over 10 bases. V lost 5 bases and J lost 1; bases outside the gene matches: 9. The CDR3 has 17 residues. Germline CDR1 is MNHEY and CDR2 is SMNVEV (reference sequence). The CDR3: CASSLRLGTSGTDTQYF. The CDR3 nucleotides read TGTGCCAGCAGTCTCCGCCTTGGGACTAGCGGCACAGATACGCAGTATTTT.

This clonotype appeared many times. The chain links TRBV13 to TRBJ1-1; D remains ambiguous. Trimming pared 5 bases from V and 8 bases from J, leaving 15 bases between. Germline V gene sequence: CDR1 PRHDT, CDR2 FYEKMQ (reference sequence). The CDR3 has 13 residues. The CDR3 region has the DNA TGTGCCAGCAGCCAACCCCAGGTAGCGGAAGCTTTCTTT. This sequence encodes CASSQPQVAEAFF.

This clonotype has ten or more counts. The genes are TRBV14 and TRBJ1-6; TRBD1 is a possible D gene (5 bases). Germline-derived CDR1 and CDR2 are SGHDN and FVKESK. V lost 10 bases and J 5 bases, leaving 12 bases between the germline ends. CDR3 length: 13 residues. The CDR3 DNA sequence: TGTGCCACCAGGGTTGTAGATAATTCACCCCTCCACTTT. As protein: CATRVVDNSPLHF. The complete variable domain, with remaining parts taken from reference TRBV14 and TRBJ1-6, reads EAGVTQFPSHSVIEKGQTVTLRCDPISGHDNLYWYRRVMGKEIKFLLHFVKESKQDESGMPNNRFLAERTGGTYSTLKVQPAELEDSGVYFCATRVVDNSPLHFGNGTRLTVT.

This clonotype was observed a few times. This may arise from a read error, as a much more abundant clone is one base away. This chain links TRBV7-9 with TRBJ1-5; D unresolved. The CDR3 sequence is 16 residues long. Germline V gene data show CDR1 as SEHNR and CDR2 as FQNEAQ (reference sequence). With 1 base removed from V and 6 bases from J, the gap between germline ends came to 16 bases. The CDR3 sequence is CASSLELGLLSQPQHF. The CDR3 DNA follows: TGTGCCAGCAGCTTAGAACTGGGCCTCTTGAGTCAGCCCCAGCATTTT.

This clonotype was picked up a small number of times. The rearrangement uses TRBV20-1 and TRBJ2-1, with 8 bases identical to TRBD2. CDR1 DFQATT and CDR2 SNEGSKA come from the germline V gene (reference sequence). J gave up 5 bases and V 8 bases, and 11 bases lay outside the gene matches. This CDR3 is 14 amino acids long. The CDR3 loop is CSQGLASNNNEQFF. The CDR3 DNA reads TGCAGTCAAGGACTAGCCAGCAATAACAATGAGCAGTTCTTC.

This clonotype came up many times. The chain is built from TRBV28 and TRBJ2-5; D unclear. The CDR3 totals 12 residues. In germline, CDR1 is MDHEN, CDR2 SYDVKM. Trimming shortened V by 6 bases and J by 5 bases, and 10 bases separated the two germline ends. The CDR3 region has the DNA TGTGCCAGCAGCCTGAACGTGGAGACCCAGTACTTC. Its translation: CASSLNVETQYF.

The chain employs TRBV19 and TRBJ2-6, with D perhaps TRBD2 (5 bases). Germline assignment: CDR1 LNHDA and CDR2 SQIVND (reference sequence). V lost 3 bases to trimming and J lost 4 bases, with 16 bases between them. The CDR3 is made up of 17 amino acids. In DNA, the CDR3 is TGTGCCAGTAGTATTGGTTGGTCGGGGTGGGGGGCCAACGTCCTGACTTTC. Protein sequence: CASSIGWSGWGANVLTF.

The chain employs TRBV5-4 and TRBJ2-3; 11 nucleotides agree with TRBD1. The CDR3 consists of 15 residues. J lost 2 bases, V lost 4 bases, and 3 bases had no gene match. Germline V gene sequence: CDR1 SGHNT, CDR2 YYREEE (reference sequence). The CDR3 is CASSVDRGLTDTQYF. The CDR3 bases are TGTGCCAGCAGCGTGGACAGGGGGCTCACAGATACGCAGTATTTT.

As for this clonotype: Since a much larger clone is just one base distant, this may be a read error. The chain joins TRBV6-1 to TRBJ1-1; D gene unclear. Germline loops: CDR1 MNHNS, CDR2 SASEGT. The CDR3 is made up of 13 amino acids. DNA for the CDR3: TGTGCCAGCAGTGACAGGATGAACACTGAAGCTTCCTTT. Residues: CASSDRMNTEASF.

J is TRBJ1-2 and V is TRBV7-2; D might be TRBD1 (6 bases). The CDR3 length is 14 residues. Germline V CDR1 and CDR2: SGHTA, FQGNSA. With 5 bases removed from V and 2 bases from J, the gap between germline ends came to 12 bases. CDR3 in amino acids: CASSLRDTNYGYTF. The CDR3 nucleotides read TGTGCCAGCAGCCTCAGGGACACAAACTATGGCTACACCTTC.

The chain employs TRBV27 and TRBJ2-7; 9 nucleotides match TRBD2. V dropped 2 bases and J dropped 7; count of bases not matched to a gene: 9. This CDR3 region has 15 residues. CDR1 is MNHEY and CDR2 is SMNVEV in the germline V gene (reference sequence). The CDR3 DNA sequence: TGTGCCAGCAGTTTAGCTAGCGGGGTTTACAATGAGCAGTACTTC. Encoded protein: CASSLASGVYNEQYF.

This clonotype was seen ten or more times. The chain joins TRBV7-8 to TRBJ1-1; TRBD1 is a possible D gene (6 bases). Germline CDR1 and CDR2: SGHVS and FQNEAQ. V was pared by 4 bases and J by 6 bases, with 18 bases between. This CDR3 contains 15 residues. The DNA of the CDR3 is TGTGCCAGCAGCTATTGGCCTCAGGGGTCCGCTGAAGCTTTCTTT. Amino acids: CASSYWPQGSAEAFF.

The V and J genes are TRBV4-2 and TRBJ1-1; D not resolved. The CDR3 loop spans 14 amino acids. Trimming left V 0 bases short and J 13 bases short, with 18 bases between. The germline V gene has CDR1 LGHNA and CDR2 YNFKEQ. The CDR3 loop reads CASSQDPTATKLFF. The CDR3 nucleotides read TGTGCCAGCAGCCAAGATCCGACGGCCACGAAGCTTTTCTTT.

The chain has TRBV6-2 or TRBV6-3 and TRBJ1-5; unclear D gene. CDR3 size: 15 residues. V lost 4 bases and J 2 bases, leaving 12 bases between the germline ends. Germline CDR1 MNHEY, CDR2 SVGEGT. The CDR3 protein is CASSWYSLGNQPQHF. CDR3 nucleotide sequence: TGTGCCAGCAGTTGGTACAGTTTGGGCAATCAGCCCCAGCATTTT.

This clonotype was counted many times. This chain uses TRBV15 with TRBJ2-5, with 9 bases aligning to TRBD1. The germline CDR1 and CDR2 sequences are LNHNV and YYDKDF (reference sequence). This CDR3 is 17 amino acids long. The ends lost 2 bases at V and 1 base at J; junction bases unmatched: 8. CDR3 in amino acids: CATSRSPGQGFQETQYF. The CDR3 coding sequence is TGTGCCACCAGCAGATCTCCGGGACAGGGTTTCCAAGAGACCCAGTACTTC.

The chain carries TRBV19 and TRBJ2-1; 7 bases line up with TRBD2. V lost 5 bases and J lost 9; bases outside the gene matches: 4. The germline V gene encodes CDR1 LNHDA and CDR2 SQIVND (reference sequence). CDR3 length: 12 amino acids. The CDR3: CASSEGGREQFF. In DNA form, the CDR3 reads TGTGCCAGTAGTGAGGGAGGGCGTGAGCAGTTCTTC.

This clonotype turned up a few times. V is TRBV19 and J is TRBJ1-5; D gene unclear. Between the trimmed V and J ends, which lost 7 bases and 3 bases, there was a span of 16 bases. CDR1 is LNHDA and CDR2 is SQIVND in the germline V gene (reference sequence). The CDR3 sequence is 15 residues long. The CDR3 coding sequence is TGTGCCAGTAATTGGGCAGAACCATTCAATCAGCCCCAGCATTTT. Amino acid sequence: CASNWAEPFNQPQHF.

On this clonotype: With a much larger clone just one base away, this may be a read error. J is TRBJ2-7 and V is TRBV27; the D gene is possibly TRBD2 (6 bases). CDR1 and CDR2 (germline): MNHEY, SMNVEV (reference sequence). Trimming stripped 5 bases from V and 3 bases from J, with 17 bases between. This CDR3 comprises 15 residues. The CDR3, as DNA: TGTGCCAGCAGTCTACCGGGACGGGGGATCTACGAGCAGTACTTC. Protein product: CASSLPGRGIYEQYF.

The table lists this clonotype with many counts. This rearrangement joins TRBV27 to TRBJ2-7, with D possibly TRBD2 on 5 matching bases. Germline CDR1 MNHEY, CDR2 SMNVEV (reference sequence). The CDR3 extends over 16 amino acids. V lost 0 bases to trimming and J lost 2 bases, with 14 bases between them. CDR3 DNA sequence: TGTGCCAGCAGTTTATCGCGGACGGGGATCGCCTACGAGCAGTACTTC. It codes for CASSLSRTGIAYEQYF.

This clonotype showed up just a few times. The chain has TRBV20-1 and TRBJ2-1; unclear D gene. The CDR3 consists of 14 residues. CDR1 and CDR2 from the germline V gene are DFQATT and SNEGSKA (reference sequence). V was clipped by 0 bases and J by 7 bases, with 13 bases between them. The CDR3 region has the DNA TGCAGTGCTAGAGAAGGGCCTTCTGCTAATGAGCAGTTCTTC. It yields the protein CSAREGPSANEQFF.